This T cell receptor (beta chain) is from a study of CD4+ T cells in melanoma. The study, taken as a whole, reports: A reported correlation linked neoantigen-specific CD4+ T cells to CD8+, macrophage and B cell function. Reportedly, melanoma neoantigen-specific CD4+ T cells showed varied differentiation states.

In its sample, this clone was seen a few times. Its matching antigen is unknown. The method was immunoSEQ multiplex PCR; TCRdb's version includes in-frame clones alone and lacks a portion of them. Of 13,000 to 15,000 clones listed, about three fifths are singletons. This TCR derives from a human donor with melanoma. Sequencing was carried out using cells from a culture (not recorded whether cultured in vitro).

The CDR3 DNA follows: TGCGCCAGCAGCTTGGAAGGGTTTCGGGGCGAGCAGTACTTC. Translating gives CASSLEGFRGEQYF. V is TRBV5-1 and J is TRBJ2-7; the D gene is possibly TRBD2 (5 bases). V lost 0 bases and J 6 bases, leaving 13 bases between the germline ends. Germline lookup yields CDR1 SGHRS and CDR2 YFSETQ. The CDR3 consists of 14 residues.